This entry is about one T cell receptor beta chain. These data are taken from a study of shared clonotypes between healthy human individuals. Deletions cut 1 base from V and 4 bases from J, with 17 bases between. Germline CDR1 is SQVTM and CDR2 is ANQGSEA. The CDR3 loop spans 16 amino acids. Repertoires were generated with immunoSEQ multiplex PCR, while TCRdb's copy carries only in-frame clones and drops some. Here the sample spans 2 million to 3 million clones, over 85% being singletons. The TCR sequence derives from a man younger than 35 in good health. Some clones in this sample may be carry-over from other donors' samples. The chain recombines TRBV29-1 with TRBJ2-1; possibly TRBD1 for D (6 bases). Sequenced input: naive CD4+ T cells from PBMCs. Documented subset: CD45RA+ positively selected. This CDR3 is CSVEGSWTVNYNEQFF. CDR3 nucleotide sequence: TGCAGCGTTGAAGGTTCTTGGACAGTTAATTACAATGAGCAGTTCTTC.